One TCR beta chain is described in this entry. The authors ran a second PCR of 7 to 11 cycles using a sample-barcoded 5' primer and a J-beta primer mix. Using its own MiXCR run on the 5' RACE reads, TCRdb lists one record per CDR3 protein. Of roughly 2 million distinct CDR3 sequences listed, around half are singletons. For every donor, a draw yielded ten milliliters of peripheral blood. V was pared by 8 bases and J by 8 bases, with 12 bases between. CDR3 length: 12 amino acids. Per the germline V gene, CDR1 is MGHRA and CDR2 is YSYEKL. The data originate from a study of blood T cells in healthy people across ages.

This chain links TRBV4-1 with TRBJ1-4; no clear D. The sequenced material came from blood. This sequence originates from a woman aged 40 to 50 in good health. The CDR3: CASGPDLEKLFF. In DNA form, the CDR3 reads TGCGCCAGCGGCCCAGACCTAGAAAAACTGTTTTTT.